This TCR beta chain was profiled in a study of long-term antiretroviral therapy in people with HIV (dated by TCRdb to 2021 to 2024). With regard to the full study: The earliest samples were collected about a decade before the 2015 WHO recommendation for immediate ART, when ART was typically delayed until CD4 counts fell. A retrospective serial study tested whether changes in peripheral blood TRB repertoire composition and diversity were associated with ART initiation and durable HIV suppression. A total of 192 cryopreserved PBMC samples were contributed to the cohort by 30 adults with confirmed HIV infection, with samples collected serially over a mean of approximately six years (range 1-12). About 35% of the 30 participants with HIV were female. Test extractions of a monoclonal T-cell line alongside fewer than 40 polyclonal samples showed no cross-contamination during QIAcube processing.

Participants were included only if at least one PBMC sample before ART initiation and at least two post-ART samples were available. Every participant with HIV received treatment in the United States of America. Before DNA extraction, cryopreserved samples of about 1-11 million PBMC were thawed and then washed. At the time of the earliest PBMC sample, participants with HIV were aged between roughly 23 and 60 years. PBMC samples from each participant spanned 1-4 timepoints before ART initiation and 2-8 timepoints after ART initiation, with a median of 7 samples. For every participant, serial HIV viral load, CD4+ T-cell count, ART history and demographic data were obtained. Genomic DNA was extracted from unsorted PBMC with a Qiagen kit on a QIAcube, processed in batches of 12 samples. This clone came up once. No cognate antigen has been identified for it. Base qualities were left out, and no much larger clone turns up one base away.

Sequencing of the TRB variable region was done with the immunoSEQ hsTCRB v3.0 assay at survey level resolution. TRB sequencing targeted a depth of roughly 40,000-55,000 T-cell genomes per sample. An Illumina MiSeq with a v3 150-cycle kit was used to sequence the pooled TRB libraries. In the paper's pipeline: Repertoire analysis was performed in R inside a reproducible Nextflow workflow that covered QC, data transformation and analysis. Custom analyses were implemented in LymphoSeq2, an R package for AIRR-Seq data exploration. A few samples yielding fewer than 5000 total TRB sequences were excluded, leaving approximately 200 analyzed HIV repertoires. Of the roughly 180 retained HIV repertoires, 59 were collected before and 120 to 140 after ART initiation. Each repertoire was downsampled to 5000 TRB nucleotide sequences, and summary statistics were averaged across 100 downsampling iterations. Only TRB sequences with CDR3 regions of at least seven amino acids were retained for analysis. Diversity was measured with a Shannon entropy-derived clonality score and the Gini coefficient. In the repertoire networks, any two of the top 5000 CDR3 amino acid sequences were connected whenever the two sequences differed by an edit distance of one. For TRB CDR3 amino acid sequences, antigen specificity groups and MHC restriction were predicted with GLIPH2. Known CMV, EBV, HIV or tissue antigen associations were flagged by matching CDR3 amino acid sequences against VDJdb and McPAS-TCR. Pre-ART, post-ART and control groups were compared with Wilcoxon signed-rank tests and Holm-Bonferroni correction. In TCRdb, the immuneACCESS table is reduced to in-frame sequences with V and J assigned. These tables do not hold every clone; where another copy was compared, an unresolved V gene accounts for under half, and the others remain unexplained. V, J and clone size reflect that table, while D and trimming were determined from the DNA. Present in this sample are about 15,000 clones, approximately 90% of which were seen just once. Under 15% of the sample lies in the top ten.

What the authors observed across the whole study: Starting ART was linked to a significant rise in TRB diversity, yet even with long-term ART the diversity remained significantly lower than in transplant donor controls. Unsorted PBMC were profiled instead of sorted CD4+ and CD8+ T cells because pre-ART samples had limited cell numbers. Inferences about post-ART repertoire changes are limited because no data were available on ART adherence, viral resistance or therapy changes. Narrower CDR3 length ranges were observed in HIV repertoires than in controls, and an antigen-experienced repertoire with only a slight naive shift after ART was suggested by the network structure. Samples dated from the mid-2000s to the late 2010s, and the ART regimens used may be less effective than current ones. The repertoire was dominated across all time points by expanded TRB clones identified before ART initiation, although this dominance was seen to fluctuate and to decrease in many PLHIV after ART. Owing to limited PBMC availability, only the TCR beta chain was sequenced, without alpha chain pairing.

Germline trimming amounts to 7 bases on V and 7 bases on J, with 11 as the count of junction bases outside the gene matches. The germline V gene gives CDR1 as SQVTM and CDR2 as ANQGSEA. The CDR3 runs 13 residues from the cysteine to the phenylalanine. The kept DNA is CDR3 alone, 39 bases in frame from the first base. Sample: unsorted PBMCs, taken 0.6 years after starting antiretroviral therapy. This TCR was recovered from a middle-aged woman with HIV. The rearranged segments are TRBV29-1 and TRBJ2-7; 9 of the junction bases match TRBD1. The CDR3 protein: CSAGDRARGEQYF. The nucleotides are TGCAGCGCCGGGGACAGGGCAAGGGGAGAGCAGTACTTC.